This T cell receptor beta chain was captured by sequencing in a study of T-cell reconstitution after alpha-beta-depleted transplantation in children. J gave up 6 bases and V 3 bases, and 5 bases lay outside the gene matches. CDR3 length equals 15 residues. Germline CDR1 and CDR2: MNHEY and SMNVEV (reference sequence). Unique molecular identifiers were built into the TCRbeta library. A single record per CDR3 protein comes from TCRdb applying MiXCR to the PCR reads. Among 400,000 to 500,000 distinct CDR3 sequences listed, approximately 11% were seen once. The receptor was isolated from a human donor who donated a stem cell graft to a child with acute myeloid leukemia. The starting material was PBMCs from the stem cell graft donor, obtained from the stem cell graft. V and J are TRBV27 and TRBJ2-1; 10 bases fit TRBD2. CDR3 DNA: TGTGCCAGCAGTTTTAGCGGGAGGATGGGCAATGAGCAGTTCTTC. Translating it yields CASSFSGRMGNEQFF.